This T cell receptor beta chain was documented in a study of blood T cells in healthy people across ages. Looked up from germline, CDR1 is MNHNY and CDR2 is SVGAGI (reference sequence). Trimming cost V 2 bases and J 6 bases; bases outside gene matches: 8. The length of the CDR3 is 15 residues. Primers used in a second PCR of roughly 6 to 11 cycles were a sample-barcoded 5' primer and a J-beta primer mix. One entry per CDR3 protein, called by TCRdb with MiXCR from the 5' RACE reads. The sample shows about 1.6 million distinct CDR3 sequences, around 36% of them seen only once. This rearrangement joins TRBV6-6 to TRBJ2-3; 7 positions match TRBD2. Sequences were obtained from blood. This sequence originates from a woman aged 25-40 years in good health. The DNA of the CDR3 is TGTGCCAGCAGTTACCAGTCGGGAGGAGTGGATACGCAGTATTTT. Amino acids: CASSYQSGGVDTQYF.